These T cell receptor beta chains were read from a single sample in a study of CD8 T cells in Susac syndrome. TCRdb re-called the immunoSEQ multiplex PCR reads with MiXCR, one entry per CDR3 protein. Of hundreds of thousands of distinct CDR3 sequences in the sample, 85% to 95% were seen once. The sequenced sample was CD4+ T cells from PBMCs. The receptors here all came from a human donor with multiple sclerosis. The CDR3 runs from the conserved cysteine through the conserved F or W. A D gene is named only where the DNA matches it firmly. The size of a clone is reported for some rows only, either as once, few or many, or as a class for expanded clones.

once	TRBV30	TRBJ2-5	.	TGTGCCTGGAGTGTCGGGACAGCGGGGGAGACCCAGTACTTC	CAWSVGTAGETQYF
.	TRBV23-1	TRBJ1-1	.	TGCGCCAGCAGTCAAGGCTACAGGTGGAACACTGAAGCTTTCTTT	CASSQGYRWNTEAFF
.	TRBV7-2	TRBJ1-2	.	TGTGCCAGCAGAATGACACAGGGTTATGGCTACACCTTC	CASRMTQGYGYTF
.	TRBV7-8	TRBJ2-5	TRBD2	TGTGCCAGCAGCCCAGCCGGGACTAGCCAAGAGACCCAGTACTTC	CASSPAGTSQETQYF
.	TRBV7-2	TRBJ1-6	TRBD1	TGTGCCAGCAGCCGGGGACAGGGGGTTCCACCCCTCCACTTT	CASSRGQGVPPLHF
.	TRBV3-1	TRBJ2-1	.	TGTGCCAGCAGCCAAATTGGGCCTAATGAGCAGTTCTTC	CASSQIGPNEQFF
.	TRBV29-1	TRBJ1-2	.	TGCAGCGTTGAAACTGGGGCTGGCTACACCTTC	CSVETGAGYTF
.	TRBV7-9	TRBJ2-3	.	TGTGCCAGCAGCTTACCGCCCGCAGATACGCAGTATTTT	CASSLPPADTQYF
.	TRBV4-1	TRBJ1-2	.	TGCGCCAGCAGCCTCGGTCTGGCCGCTAACTATGGCTACACCTTC	CASSLGLAANYGYTF
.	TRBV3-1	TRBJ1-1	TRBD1	TGTGCCAGCAGTAACCAAGCGGGGGGACAGCGAACGTTCTTT	CASSNQAGGQRTFF
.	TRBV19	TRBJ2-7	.	TGTGCCAGTAGTAATACAGGGATCTCCTACGAGCAGTACTTC	CASSNTGISYEQYF
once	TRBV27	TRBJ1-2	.	TGTGCCAGCAGAAGGACGGAGGGGGGCTACACCTTC	CASRRTEGGYTF
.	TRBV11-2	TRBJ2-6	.	TGTGCCAGCAGCTTAGCGCCTGGGGCTGGGGCCAACGTCCTGACTTTC	CASSLAPGAGANVLTF
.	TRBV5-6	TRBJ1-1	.	TGTGCCAGCAGCTTGGACCCGATAGGAAAGGGCACTGAAGCTTTCTTT	CASSLDPIGKGTEAFF
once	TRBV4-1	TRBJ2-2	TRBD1	TGCGCCAGCAGCCGAGGACAGGGGTTCACCGGGGAGCTGTTTTTT	CASSRGQGFTGELFF
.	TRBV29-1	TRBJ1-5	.	TGCAGCGTTGCCCTTGACAGTGGCGGTCAGCCCCAGCATTTT	CSVALDSGGQPQHF
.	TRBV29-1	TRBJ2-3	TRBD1	TGCAGCTCCTCCCCGACAGGGGCGTACACAGATACGCAGTATTTT	CSSSPTGAYTDTQYF
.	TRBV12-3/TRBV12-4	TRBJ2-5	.	TGTGCCAGCAGTTCGGCGGCAAAAGAGACCCAGTACTTC	CASSSAAKETQYF
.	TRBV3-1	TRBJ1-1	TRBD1	TGTGCCAGCAGCCCCTACCCAGGGGGGTTGAACACTGAAGCTTTCTTT	CASSPYPGGLNTEAFF
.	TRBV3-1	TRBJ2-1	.	TGTGCCAGCAGCAGTACGTGGGTGCAGTTCTTC	CASSSTWVQFF
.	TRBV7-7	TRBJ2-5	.	TGTGCTAGCGCGGCCGCAGGGATGGAGACCCAGTACTTC	CASAAAGMETQYF
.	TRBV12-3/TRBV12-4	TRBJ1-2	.	TGTGCCAGCAGTCCCGGGAGGACGCAGTGGCAGTATGGCTACACCTTC	CASSPGRTQWQYGYTF
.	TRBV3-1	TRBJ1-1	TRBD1	TGTGCCAGCAGCCATCTCTGGGACAGGGAGGGAACTGAAGCTTTCTTT	CASSHLWDREGTEAFF
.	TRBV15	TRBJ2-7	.	TGTGCCACCAGCGGGGGGGGCATCGACGAGCAGTACTTC	CATSGGGIDEQYF
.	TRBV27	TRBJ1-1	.	TGTGCCAGCAGTTCTCTGGGGAGGGAGACTTTCTTT	CASSSLGRETFF
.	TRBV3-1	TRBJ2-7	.	TGTGCCAGCAGCCAATCGGGCGAGCAGTACTTC	CASSQSGEQYF
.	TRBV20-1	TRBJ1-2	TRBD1	TGCAGTGCTTCCCAAGGAGGGGACAGCTATGGCTACACCTTC	CSASQGGDSYGYTF
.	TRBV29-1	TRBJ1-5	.	TGCAGCGTCGCCGAACGGGGGGGTGAGGGTCAGCCCCAGCATTTT	CSVAERGGEGQPQHF
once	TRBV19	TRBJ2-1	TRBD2	TGTGCCAGTAGTATAGACGGGGGGATCAATGAGCAGTTCTTC	CASSIDGGINEQFF
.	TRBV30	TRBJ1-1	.	TGTGCCTGGAGTCATCACACTGAAGCTTTCTTT	CAWSHHTEAFF
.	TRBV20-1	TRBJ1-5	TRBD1	TGCAGTGCTCGACAGGGCCAAGGGTATCAGCCCCAGCATTTT	CSARQGQGYQPQHF
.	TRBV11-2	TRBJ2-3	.	TGTGCCAGCAGCACCCACAGGGATACGCAGTATTTT	CASSTHRDTQYF
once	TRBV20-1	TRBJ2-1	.	TGCAGTGCTAGGGCACCAGGGGACAACAGCGGTGAGCAGTTCTTC	CSARAPGDNSGEQFF
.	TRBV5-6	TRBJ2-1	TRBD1	TGTGCCAGCAGTAGAGTAACAGGGGGCTTCAATGAGCAGTTCTTC	CASSRVTGGFNEQFF
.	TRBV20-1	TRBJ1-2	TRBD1	TGCAGTGCTAGAGATCCTAACAGGGGCGGCAACTATGGCTACACCTTC	CSARDPNRGGNYGYTF
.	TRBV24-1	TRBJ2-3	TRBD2	TGTGCCACCTTTGGACTAGCTGGCACAGATACGCAGTATTTT	CATFGLAGTDTQYF
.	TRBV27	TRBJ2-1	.	TGTGCCAGCAGTTACCTCGGGGCGGCGGATGAGCAGTTCTTC	CASSYLGAADEQFF
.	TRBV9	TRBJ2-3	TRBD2	TGTGCCAGCGGGGGGGGTACCGCCACAGATACGCAGTATTTT	CASGGGTATDTQYF
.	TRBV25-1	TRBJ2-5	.	TGTGCCAGCAGTGAATCACTGACATACCAAGAGACCCAGTACTTC	CASSESLTYQETQYF
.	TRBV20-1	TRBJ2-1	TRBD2	TGCAGTGCCCCTGGGGGACTAGCGCCCTACAATGAGCAGTTCTTC	CSAPGGLAPYNEQFF
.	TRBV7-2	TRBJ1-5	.	TGTGCCAGCAGCTCTTACCCGGGGGGTGATCAGCCCCAGCATTTT	CASSSYPGGDQPQHF
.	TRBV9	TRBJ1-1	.	TGTGCCAGCAGCGTAGCTCCCGGGAACACTGAAGCTTTCTTT	CASSVAPGNTEAFF
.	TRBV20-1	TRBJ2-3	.	TGCAGTGCTGGAGGGGTGGCAGATACGCAGTATTTT	CSAGGVADTQYF
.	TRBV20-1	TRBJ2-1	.	TGCAGTGCTCCCCGGAATAACAATGAGCAGTTCTTC	CSAPRNNNEQFF
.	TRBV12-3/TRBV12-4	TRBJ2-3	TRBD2	TGTGCCAGCGGGGGGGGCACAGATACGCAGTATTTT	CASGGGTDTQYF
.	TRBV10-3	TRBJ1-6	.	TGTGCCATCAGTCTGGACAGATTAGGCGCTTCACCCCTCCACTTT	CAISLDRLGASPLHF
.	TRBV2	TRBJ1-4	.	TGTGCCAGCAGTGAATTAGGGCCAGGAACTAATGAAAAACTGTTTTTT	CASSELGPGTNEKLFF
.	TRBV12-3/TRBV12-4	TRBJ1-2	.	TGTGCCAGCAGTTTAGCGCAGGGCTATGGCTACACCTTC	CASSLAQGYGYTF
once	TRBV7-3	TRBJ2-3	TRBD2	TGTGCCAGCAGTAAGGGGAGGGCAGATACGCAGTATTTT	CASSKGRADTQYF
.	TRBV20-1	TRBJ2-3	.	TGCAGTGCTAGAGATTCAGACAGGTTTACAGATACGCAGTATTTT	CSARDSDRFTDTQYF
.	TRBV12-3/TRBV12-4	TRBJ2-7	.	TGTGCCAGCAGGGACGGATTCTCCTACGAGCAGTACTTC	CASRDGFSYEQYF
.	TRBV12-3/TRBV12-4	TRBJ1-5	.	TGTGCCAGCACCCTAATGGATCGGAATCAGCCCCAGCATTTT	CASTLMDRNQPQHF
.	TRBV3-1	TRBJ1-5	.	TGTGCCAGCAGTGACAGTAGCAATCAGCCCCAGCATTTT	CASSDSSNQPQHF
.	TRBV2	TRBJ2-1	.	TGTGCCAGCAGTGAATCGGTGGGCAATGAGCAGTTCTTC	CASSESVGNEQFF
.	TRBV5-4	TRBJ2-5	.	TGTGCCAGCAGCTCCTCGCAGTTGGAAGAGACCCAGTACTTC	CASSSSQLEETQYF
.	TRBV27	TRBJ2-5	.	TGTGCCAGCACTACGGGCCGGGGGGAGACCCAGTACTTC	CASTTGRGETQYF
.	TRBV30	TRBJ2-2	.	TGTGCCTGGAGTACGACACTCACCGGGGAGCTGTTTTTT	CAWSTTLTGELFF
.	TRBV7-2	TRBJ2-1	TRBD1	TGTGCCAGCAGCGATGGGACAGGGCGTACCGGTGAGCAGTTCTTC	CASSDGTGRTGEQFF
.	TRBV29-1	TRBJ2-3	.	TGCAGCGCCGATCCGTACAGCACAGATACGCAGTATTTT	CSADPYSTDTQYF
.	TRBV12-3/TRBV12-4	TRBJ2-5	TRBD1	TGTGCCAGCAGACAGGGGCGGGCCAGTGGGGAGACCCAGTACTTC	CASRQGRASGETQYF